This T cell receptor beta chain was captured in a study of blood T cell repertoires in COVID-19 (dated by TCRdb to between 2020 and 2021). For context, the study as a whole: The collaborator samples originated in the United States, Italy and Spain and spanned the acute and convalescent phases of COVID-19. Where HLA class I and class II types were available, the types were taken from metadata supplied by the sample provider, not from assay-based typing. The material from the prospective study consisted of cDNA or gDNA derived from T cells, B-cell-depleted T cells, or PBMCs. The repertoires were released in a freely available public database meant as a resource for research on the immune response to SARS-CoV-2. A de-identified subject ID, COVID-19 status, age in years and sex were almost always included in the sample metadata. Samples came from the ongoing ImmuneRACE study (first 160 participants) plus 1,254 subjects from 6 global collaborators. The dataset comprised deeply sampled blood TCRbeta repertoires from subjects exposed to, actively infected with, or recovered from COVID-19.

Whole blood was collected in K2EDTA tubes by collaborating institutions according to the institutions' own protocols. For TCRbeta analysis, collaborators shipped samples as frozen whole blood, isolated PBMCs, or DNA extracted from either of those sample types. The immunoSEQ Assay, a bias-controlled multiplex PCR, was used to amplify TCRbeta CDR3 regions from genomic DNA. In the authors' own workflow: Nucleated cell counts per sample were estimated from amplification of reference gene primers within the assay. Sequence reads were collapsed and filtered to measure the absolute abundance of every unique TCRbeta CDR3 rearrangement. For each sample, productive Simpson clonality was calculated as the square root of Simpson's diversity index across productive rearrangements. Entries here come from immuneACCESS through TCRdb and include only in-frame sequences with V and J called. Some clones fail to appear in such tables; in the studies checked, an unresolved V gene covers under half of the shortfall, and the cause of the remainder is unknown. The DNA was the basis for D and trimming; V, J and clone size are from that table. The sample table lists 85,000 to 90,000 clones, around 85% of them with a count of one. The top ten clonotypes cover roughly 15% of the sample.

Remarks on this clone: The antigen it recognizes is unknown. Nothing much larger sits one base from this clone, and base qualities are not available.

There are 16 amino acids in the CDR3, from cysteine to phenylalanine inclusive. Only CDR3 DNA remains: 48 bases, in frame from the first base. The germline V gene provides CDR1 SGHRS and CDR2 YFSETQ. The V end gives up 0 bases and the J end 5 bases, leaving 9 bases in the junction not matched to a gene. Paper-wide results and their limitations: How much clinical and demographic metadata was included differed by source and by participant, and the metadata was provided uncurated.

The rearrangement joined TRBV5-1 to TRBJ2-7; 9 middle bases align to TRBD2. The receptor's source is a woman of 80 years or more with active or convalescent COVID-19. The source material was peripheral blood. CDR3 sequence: CASSLGFSGSGDEQYF. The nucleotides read TGCGCCAGCAGCTTGGGTTTTAGCGGGAGTGGTGACGAGCAGTACTTC.